These 29 T cell receptor beta chains were all obtained from the same sample, sequenced in a study of OX40 agonist ivuxolimab in advanced cancers. Assay used: immunoSEQ multiplex PCR; TCRdb lists only in-frame clones, some missing. The table includes some 65,000 clones, about nine tenths detected once. The starting material was CD4+ or CD8+ T cells sorted from blood, obtained in a trial of the OX40 agonist ivuxolimab. The origin of the receptors is an adult with an advanced solid tumor such as melanoma, head and neck, liver or kidney cancer.

The chain combines TRBV30 with TRBJ2-5; weak D call: TRBD2 (6 bases). CDR1 is GTSNPN, CDR2 SVGIG, per germline (reference sequence). The CDR3 length is 14 residues. The V end lost 0 bases, the J end lost 3 bases, and 11 bases lay between the germline ends. As DNA, the CDR3 is TGTGCCTGGAGTGTAGGATGGGGGGAAGAGACCCAGTACTTC. As protein: CAWSVGWGEETQYF.

This clone turned up a few times. The chain links TRBV4-1 to TRBJ1-1; D is perhaps TRBD1 (6 bases). This CDR3 spans 16 amino acids. The ends were cut back, 6 bases at V and 1 base at J, with 18 bases in the middle. The germline CDR1 and CDR2 sequences are MGHRA and YSYEKL. The CDR3 DNA is TGCGCCAGCAGGTTAATATTCTCGACAGGGAACACTGAAGCTTTCTTT. Residues: CASRLIFSTGNTEAFF.

CDR3 amino acids: CASGQGRTEAFF. CDR3 coding DNA: TGTGCCAGCGGACAGGGCCGGACTGAAGCTTTCTTT. The chain is built from TRBV28 and TRBJ1-1, with 8 bases matching TRBD1. CDR3 length: 12 residues. Germline V gene sequence: CDR1 MDHEN, CDR2 SYDVKM. The ends lost 8 bases at V and 5 bases at J; junction bases unmatched: 4. The whole variable domain, remainder taken from reference TRBV28 and TRBJ1-1, is DVKVTQSSRYLVKRTGEKVFLECVQDMDHENMFWYRQDPGLGLRLIYFSYDVKMKEKGDIPEGYSVSREKKERFSLILESASTNQTSMYLCASGQGRTEAFFGQGTRLTVV.

The chain recombines TRBV2 with TRBJ1-3; possible D gene TRBD1, 5 bases. Deletions cut 7 bases from V and 0 bases from J, with 10 bases between. The CDR3 runs 14 residues. Per the germline V gene, CDR1 is SNHLY and CDR2 is FYNNEI. CDR3 coding DNA: TGTGCCAGCATAGGAGGGGCCTCTGGAAACACCATATATTTT. Amino acids: CASIGGASGNTIYF. The whole variable domain, filled in from reference TRBV2 and TRBJ1-3, reads EPEVTQTPSHQVTQMGQEVILRCVPISNHLYFYWYRQILGQKVEFLVSFYNNEISEKSEIFDDQFSVERPDGSNFTLKIRSTKLEDSAMYFCASIGGASGNTIYFGEGSWLTVV.

In its sample, this clone was seen once. The chain recombines TRBV28 with TRBJ1-2, with D possibly TRBD1 on 5 matching bases. CDR3 length: 13 residues. Trimming removed 3 bases from V and 8 bases from J, with 13 bases in between. The V gene's germline CDR1 is MDHEN and CDR2 SYDVKM. DNA of the CDR3: TGTGCCAGCAGTTTTCTCAGGGAGTTCGGCTACACCTTC. Protein: CASSFLREFGYTF.

In this sample, this clone turned up a few times. The chain joins TRBV27 to TRBJ2-7, with D possibly being TRBD2 (6 bases). The CDR3 extends over 13 amino acids. Between the trimmed V and J ends, which lost 5 bases and 4 bases, there was a span of 12 bases. Germline-derived CDR1 and CDR2 are MNHEY and SMNVEV (reference sequence). The CDR3 reads CASSRPRGYEQYF. The CDR3 region has the DNA TGTGCCAGCAGTCGACCCCGGGGGTACGAGCAGTACTTC.

The V call is TRBV6-1, the J call TRBJ2-5; 8 bases match TRBD1. The DNA end is more similar to TRBJ2-7, so the J call may be wrong. Germline CDR1 is MNHNS and CDR2 is SASEGT. CDR3 size: 14 residues. This chain's CDR3 is CASKNRGSSYEQYF. The CDR3 DNA reads TGTGCCAGCAAAAACAGGGGGAGCTCCTACGAGCAGTACTTC.

The rearrangement joins TRBV11-2 to TRBJ2-2; D unresolved. V lost 0 bases to trimming and J lost 4 bases, with 6 bases between them. This CDR3 is built from 14 residues. Germline V lookup: CDR1 SGHAT, CDR2 FQNNGV. This chain's CDR3 is CASSLERVTGELFF. CDR3 DNA: TGTGCCAGCAGCTTAGAAAGGGTCACCGGGGAGCTGTTTTTT.

This chain joins TRBV27 and TRBJ2-7; D not resolved. V dropped 3 bases and J dropped 6 bases, with 12 bases sitting between them. This CDR3 comprises 13 residues. Germline values: CDR1 MNHEY, CDR2 SMNVEV (reference sequence). The CDR3 DNA follows: TGTGCCAGCAGTTTTTCTAGGACCCTCGAGCAGTACTTC. It is translated as CASSFSRTLEQYF.

This clone was counted a few times. DNA for the CDR3: TGTGCCAGCAGTTCAGGACTCAGCAATCAGCCCCAGCATTTT. Its protein is CASSSGLSNQPQHF. The genes are TRBV6-5 and TRBJ1-5, with D uncertain. Per germline, CDR1 MNHEY and CDR2 SVGAGI. Trimming cost V 4 bases and J 1 base, with 8 bases left between them. This CDR3 has 14 amino acids.

This clone was observed a handful of times. This chain joins TRBV5-1 and TRBJ2-7, with D possibly TRBD1 on 5 matching bases. The CDR3 runs to 13 residues. Germline V lookup: CDR1 SGHRS, CDR2 YFSETQ. Trimming pared 4 bases from V and 2 bases from J, leaving 10 bases between. CDR3 in amino acids: CASSQGTTYEQYF. In DNA form, the CDR3 reads TGCGCCAGCAGCCAGGGAACAACCTACGAGCAGTACTTC.

V usage is TRBV5-8 and J usage is TRBJ2-5; D tentatively fits TRBD1 or TRBD2 (6 bases each). Germline V gives CDR1 SGHTS, CDR2 YDEGEE. The CDR3 runs to 15 residues. Trimming stripped 1 base from V and 6 bases from J, with 16 bases between. The CDR3, as DNA: TGTGCCAGCAGCTTGACGGGGGCAGGGGTTAAGACCCAGTACTTC. Translated: CASSLTGAGVKTQYF.

The J gene is TRBJ2-1, the V gene TRBV9; TRBD2 matches at 11 bases. Germline CDR1 reads SGDLS; CDR2 reads YYNGEE. CDR3 length: 15 amino acids. Trimming took 1 base from V and 8 from J; bases not matched to a gene: 5. Here the CDR3 reads CASSVLAGGLDEQFF. In DNA form, the CDR3 reads TGTGCCAGCAGCGTATTAGCGGGGGGGCTCGATGAGCAGTTCTTC.

V is TRBV7-3 and J is TRBJ1-2, with 8 bases aligning to TRBD1. The CDR3 is made up of 15 amino acids. Per germline, CDR1 SGHTA and CDR2 FQGTGA. Losses at the gene ends were 5 bases for V and 6 bases for J; bases not matched to a gene: 11. The CDR3 is CASSPTGDRIHGYTF. CDR3 bases: TGTGCCAGCAGCCCAACGGGGGACAGGATCCATGGCTACACCTTC. Using reference TRBV7-3 and TRBJ1-2 for the parts outside the CDR3, the full variable domain is GAGVSQTPSNKVTEKGKYVELRCDPISGHTALYWYRQSLGQGPEFLIYFQGTGAADDSGLPNDRFFAVRPEGSVSTLKIQRTERGDSAVYLCASSPTGDRIHGYTFGSGTRLTVV.

The chain couples TRBV6-5 to TRBJ2-7, with 9 bases matching TRBD1. V dropped 3 bases and J dropped 3; count of bases not matched to a gene: 3. From germline, CDR1 is MNHEY and CDR2 SVGAGI. CDR3 length: 14 residues. The CDR3 nucleotides read TGTGCCAGCAGTTATATGGGACAGGGCTACGAGCAGTACTTC. Residues: CASSYMGQGYEQYF.

The chain employs TRBV7-6 and TRBJ1-2, with 10 bases fitting TRBD1. The length of the CDR3 is 17 residues. The germline V gene has CDR1 SGHVS and CDR2 FNYEAQ. With V trimmed by 0 bases and J by 3 bases, 7 bases remained unmatched. In DNA form, the CDR3 reads TGTGCCAGCAGCTTAGCGCCGACAGGGGGCCTAGACTATGGCTACACCTTC. Its protein product is CASSLAPTGGLDYGYTF.

This chain connects TRBV11-2 to TRBJ1-6; 8 bases match TRBD1. Looked up from germline, CDR1 is SGHAT and CDR2 is FQNNGV. The CDR3 spans 15 residues. The J segment lost 5 bases and the V segment lost 4 bases, leaving 4 bases of the junction unmatched. CDR3 sequence reads: CASSSDRVDNSPLHF. The CDR3 DNA follows: TGTGCCAGCAGCTCGGACAGGGTTGATAATTCACCCCTCCACTTT.

The chain has TRBV7-6 and TRBJ2-7; D uncertain. CDR3 length: 16 residues. Germline CDR1 reads SGHVS; CDR2 reads FNYEAQ. V lost 1 base and J lost 4, with 17 bases in between. CDR3 in DNA: TGTGCCAGCAGCTTAGGGTCCGGCGAACTAAGTTACGAGCAGTACTTC. This codes for CASSLGSGELSYEQYF.

The gene calls are TRBV6-5 and TRBJ2-7; tentative D call: TRBD1 (6 bases). The CDR3 is made up of 15 amino acids. Trimming took 5 bases from V and 5 from J, leaving 19 bases between them. Germline CDR1 and CDR2: MNHEY and SVGAGI. The CDR3 loop reads CASSRSGTLDHEQYF. CDR3 bases: TGTGCCAGCAGTCGTTCCGGGACACTCGACCACGAGCAGTACTTC.

This chain uses TRBV30 with TRBJ1-3, with D unclear. Per the germline V gene, CDR1 is GTSNPN and CDR2 is SVGIG (reference sequence). Trimming left V 5 bases short and J 8 bases short, with 13 bases between. The CDR3 covers 12 residues. CDR3 loop: CAWDTGSHTIYF. CDR3 DNA sequence: TGTGCCTGGGACACCGGCTCGCACACCATATATTTT.

This rearrangement joins TRBV9 to TRBJ2-1; 10 nucleotides align to TRBD1. The V and J ends lost 3 bases and 6 bases, in that order; junction bases with no gene match: 9. Germline assignment: CDR1 SGDLS and CDR2 YYNGEE. This CDR3 has 16 residues. The CDR3 reads CASSEGTGVYGNEQFF. The CDR3 region has the DNA TGTGCCAGCAGCGAGGGGACAGGGGTCTACGGCAATGAGCAGTTCTTC.

The rearrangement joins TRBV5-4 to TRBJ1-2; unclear D gene. The germline gives CDR1 SGHNT, CDR2 YYREEE (reference sequence). The CDR3 extends over 14 amino acids. Trimming removed 0 bases at V and 8 bases at J, with 14 bases between. The CDR3 region is CASSLDSSLHGYTF. Written as DNA, the CDR3 is TGTGCCAGCAGCTTGGACAGTTCCCTCCACGGCTACACCTTC.

The gene calls are TRBV5-1 and TRBJ2-3, with D possibly matching TRBD2 (5 bases). The CDR3 contains 13 residues. Germline values: CDR1 SGHRS, CDR2 YFSETQ. Trimming cost V 5 bases and J 1 base, with 8 bases left between them. CDR3 DNA: TGCGCCAGCAGTAGCGACCGCACAGATACGCAGTATTTT. Translating it yields CASSSDRTDTQYF.

The CDR3 DNA follows: TGTGCCAGCAGTGAACGCGCAACAGTCGGACAGGGCTCCTACAATGAGCAGTTCTTC. It codes for CASSERATVGQGSYNEQFF. The chain has TRBV6-1 and TRBJ2-1; TRBD1 agrees at 8 bases. Germline V gene data show CDR1 as MNHNS and CDR2 as SASEGT. This CDR3 comprises 19 residues. V lost 2 bases, J lost 0 bases, and 12 bases stayed unmatched.

The CDR3 sequence is CASSRQTPELFF. The CDR3, as DNA: TGTGCCAGCAGCAGACAGACTCCTGAACTGTTTTTT. The rearrangement uses TRBV6-6 and TRBJ1-4; D is perhaps TRBD1 (5 bases). Trimming took 6 bases from V and 12 from J, leaving 14 bases between them. This CDR3 is 12 amino acids long. Germline V CDR1 and CDR2: MNHNY, SVGAGI (reference sequence).

The rearrangement joins TRBV27 to TRBJ2-5, with D possibly matching TRBD2 (7 bases). In germline, CDR1 is MNHEY, CDR2 SMNVEV (reference sequence). The CDR3 is 14 residues long. V lost 3 bases to trimming and J lost 4 bases, with 12 bases between them. The DNA for the CDR3 is TGTGCCAGCAGTTTGACGGGGGGCGGAGAGACCCAGTACTTC. Protein product: CASSLTGGGETQYF.

The rearrangement uses TRBV5-1 and TRBJ2-3; the match to TRBD2 covers 9 bases. This CDR3 is 16 amino acids long. In germline, CDR1 is SGHRS, CDR2 YFSETQ. Trimming cost V 3 bases and J 2 bases; bases outside gene matches: 7. The CDR3 here is CASSSLAGGYTDTQYF. CDR3 sequence (DNA): TGCGCCAGCAGCTCACTAGCGGGCGGGTACACAGATACGCAGTATTTT.

The chain uses TRBV28 and TRBJ2-6; 8 bases are shared with TRBD1. The CDR3 is made up of 15 amino acids. CDR1 and CDR2 from the germline V gene are MDHEN and SYDVKM. J gave up 4 bases and V 4 bases, and 3 bases lay outside the gene matches. As DNA, the CDR3 is TGTGCCAGCAGTTCGACAGGGGTCGGGGCCAACGTCCTGACTTTC. Its translation: CASSSTGVGANVLTF.

The genes are TRBV15 and TRBJ2-5; no definite D call. Trimming took 1 base from V and 3 from J, leaving 6 bases between them. This CDR3 spans 13 amino acids. Germline V lookup: CDR1 LNHNV, CDR2 YYDKDF (reference sequence). For the CDR3, the DNA is TGTGCCACCAGCAGAGTAGGGAAAGAGACCCAGTACTTC. Encoded protein: CATSRVGKETQYF.